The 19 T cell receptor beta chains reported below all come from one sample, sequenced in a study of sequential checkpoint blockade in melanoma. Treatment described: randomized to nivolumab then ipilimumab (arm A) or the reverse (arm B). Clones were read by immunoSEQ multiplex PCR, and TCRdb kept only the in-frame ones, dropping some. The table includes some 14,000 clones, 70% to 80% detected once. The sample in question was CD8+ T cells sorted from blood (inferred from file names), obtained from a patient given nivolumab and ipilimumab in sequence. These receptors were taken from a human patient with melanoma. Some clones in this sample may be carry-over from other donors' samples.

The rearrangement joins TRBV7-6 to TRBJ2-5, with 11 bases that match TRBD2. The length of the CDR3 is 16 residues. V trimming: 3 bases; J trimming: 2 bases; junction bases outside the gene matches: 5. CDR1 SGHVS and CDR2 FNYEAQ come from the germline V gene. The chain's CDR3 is CASSFPSGGIQETQYF. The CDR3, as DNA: TGTGCCAGCAGCTTCCCTAGCGGGGGGATTCAAGAGACCCAGTACTTC.

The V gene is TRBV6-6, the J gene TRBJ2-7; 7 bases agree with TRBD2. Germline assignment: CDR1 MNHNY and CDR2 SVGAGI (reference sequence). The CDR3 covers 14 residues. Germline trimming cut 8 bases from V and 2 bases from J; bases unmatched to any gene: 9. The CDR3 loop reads CASLGGNQPYEQYF. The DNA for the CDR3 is TGTGCCAGCCTGGGGGGGAATCAACCCTACGAGCAGTACTTC.

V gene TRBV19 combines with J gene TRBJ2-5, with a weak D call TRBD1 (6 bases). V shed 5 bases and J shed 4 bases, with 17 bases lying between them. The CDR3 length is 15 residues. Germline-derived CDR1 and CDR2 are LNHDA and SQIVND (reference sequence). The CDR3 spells CASSSRGTQRETQYF. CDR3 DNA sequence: TGTGCCAGTAGTTCTAGGGGGACCCAAAGAGAGACCCAGTACTTC.

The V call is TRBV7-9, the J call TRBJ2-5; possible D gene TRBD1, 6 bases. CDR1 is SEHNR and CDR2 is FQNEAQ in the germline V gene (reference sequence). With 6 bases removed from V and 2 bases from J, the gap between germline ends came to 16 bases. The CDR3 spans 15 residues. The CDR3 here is CASRIYDRSQETQYF. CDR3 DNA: TGTGCCAGCAGAATATACGACAGGAGTCAAGAGACCCAGTACTTC.

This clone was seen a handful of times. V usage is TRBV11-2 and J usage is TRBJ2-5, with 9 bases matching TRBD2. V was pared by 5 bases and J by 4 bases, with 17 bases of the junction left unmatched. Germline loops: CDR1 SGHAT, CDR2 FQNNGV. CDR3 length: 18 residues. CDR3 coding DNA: TGTGCCAGCAGCCCCCCCTTACTAGCGGGCATAGGGAGAGAGACCCAGTACTTC. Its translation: CASSPPLLAGIGRETQYF.

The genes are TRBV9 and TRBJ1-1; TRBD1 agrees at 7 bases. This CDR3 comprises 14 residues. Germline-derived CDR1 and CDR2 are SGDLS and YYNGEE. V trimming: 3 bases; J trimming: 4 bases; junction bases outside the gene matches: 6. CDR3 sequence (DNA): TGTGCCAGCAGCGGAAGGGACAGCCTCACTGAAGCTTTCTTT. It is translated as CASSGRDSLTEAFF.

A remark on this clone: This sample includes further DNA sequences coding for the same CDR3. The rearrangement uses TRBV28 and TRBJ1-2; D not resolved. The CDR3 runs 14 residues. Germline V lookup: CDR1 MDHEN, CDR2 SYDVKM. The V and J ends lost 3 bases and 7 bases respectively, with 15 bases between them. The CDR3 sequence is CASSFSEGASGYTF. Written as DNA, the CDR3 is TGTGCCAGCAGTTTTAGCGAGGGAGCGAGTGGCTACACCTTC.

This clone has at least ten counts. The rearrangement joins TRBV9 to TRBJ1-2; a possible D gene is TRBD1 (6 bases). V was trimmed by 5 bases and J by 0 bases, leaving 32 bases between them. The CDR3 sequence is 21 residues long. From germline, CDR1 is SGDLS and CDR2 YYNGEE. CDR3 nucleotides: TGTGCCAGCAGTGCTGACTCAGTTGCCCGGCCAGGGGCACCCTCTAACTATGGCTACACCTTC. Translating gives CASSADSVARPGAPSNYGYTF.

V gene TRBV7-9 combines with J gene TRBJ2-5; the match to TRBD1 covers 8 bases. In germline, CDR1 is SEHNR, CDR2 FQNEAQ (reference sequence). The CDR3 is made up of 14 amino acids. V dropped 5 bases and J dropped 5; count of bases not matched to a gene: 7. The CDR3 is CASSHPGGRETQYF. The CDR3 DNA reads TGTGCCAGCAGCCACCCAGGGGGCCGGGAGACCCAGTACTTC.

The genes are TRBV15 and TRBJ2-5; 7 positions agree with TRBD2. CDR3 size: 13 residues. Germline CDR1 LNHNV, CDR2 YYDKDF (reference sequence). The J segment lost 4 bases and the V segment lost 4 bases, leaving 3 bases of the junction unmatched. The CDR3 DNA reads TGTGCCACCAGCACTATAGCGGGAGAGACCCAGTACTTC. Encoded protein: CATSTIAGETQYF.

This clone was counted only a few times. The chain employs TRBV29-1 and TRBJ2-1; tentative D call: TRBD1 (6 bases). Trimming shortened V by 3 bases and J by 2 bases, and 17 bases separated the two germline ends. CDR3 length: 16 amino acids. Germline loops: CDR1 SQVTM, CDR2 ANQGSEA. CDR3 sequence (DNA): TGCAGCGTTGAGGGGCCCCCGGCAGGGGCCTACAATGAGCAGTTCTTC. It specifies CSVEGPPAGAYNEQFF.

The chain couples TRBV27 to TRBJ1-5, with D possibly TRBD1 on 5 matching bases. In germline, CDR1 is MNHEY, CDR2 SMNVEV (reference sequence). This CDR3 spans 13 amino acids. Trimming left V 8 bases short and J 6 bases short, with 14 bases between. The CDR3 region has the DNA TGTGCCAGCTGGGGGGGGGAGCCTCAGCCCCAGCATTTT. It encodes CASWGGEPQPQHF.

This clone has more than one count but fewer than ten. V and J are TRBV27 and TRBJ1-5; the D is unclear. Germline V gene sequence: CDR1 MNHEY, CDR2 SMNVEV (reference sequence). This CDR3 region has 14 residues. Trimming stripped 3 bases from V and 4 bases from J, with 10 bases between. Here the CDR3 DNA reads TGTGCCAGCAGTTTCCGCAGCGCGAATCAGCCCCAGCATTTT. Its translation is CASSFRSANQPQHF.

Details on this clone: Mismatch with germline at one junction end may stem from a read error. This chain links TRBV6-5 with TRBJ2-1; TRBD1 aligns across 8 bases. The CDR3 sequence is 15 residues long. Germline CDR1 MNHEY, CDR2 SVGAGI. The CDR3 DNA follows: TGTGCCGGCAGTTACTCGCAGGGGGCGAGCAATGAGCAGTTCTTC. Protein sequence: CAGSYSQGASNEQFF.

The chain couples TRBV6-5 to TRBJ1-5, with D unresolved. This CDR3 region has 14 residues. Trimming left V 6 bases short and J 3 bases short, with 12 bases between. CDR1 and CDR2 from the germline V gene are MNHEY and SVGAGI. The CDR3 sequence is CASSLLPYNQPQHF. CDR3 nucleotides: TGTGCCAGCAGCCTTCTCCCGTACAATCAGCCCCAGCATTTT.

In nucleotides, the CDR3 is TGCGCCAGCAGCTTGGGACAACAATCCTACGAGCAGTACTTC. Its translation is CASSLGQQSYEQYF. The chain recombines TRBV5-1 with TRBJ2-7; D remains ambiguous. There are 14 residues in the CDR3. Trimming stripped 0 bases from V and 1 base from J, with 8 bases between. The germline CDR1 and CDR2 sequences are SGHRS and YFSETQ.

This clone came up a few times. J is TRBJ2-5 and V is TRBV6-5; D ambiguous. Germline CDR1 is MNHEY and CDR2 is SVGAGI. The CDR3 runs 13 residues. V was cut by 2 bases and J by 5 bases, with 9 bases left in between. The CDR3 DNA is TGTGCCAGCAGTTACACCCGCCGGGAGACCCAGTACTTC. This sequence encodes CASSYTRRETQYF.

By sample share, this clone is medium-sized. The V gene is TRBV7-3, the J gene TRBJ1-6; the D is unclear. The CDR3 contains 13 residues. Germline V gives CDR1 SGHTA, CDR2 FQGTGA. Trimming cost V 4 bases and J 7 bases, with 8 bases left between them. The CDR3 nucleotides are TGTGCCAGCAGCTCATCGGGAAATTCACCCCTCCACTTT. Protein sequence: CASSSSGNSPLHF. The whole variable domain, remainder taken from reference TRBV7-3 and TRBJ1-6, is GAGVSQTPSNKVTEKGKYVELRCDPISGHTALYWYRQSLGQGPEFLIYFQGTGAADDSGLPNDRFFAVRPEGSVSTLKIQRTERGDSAVYLCASSSSGNSPLHFGNGTRLTVT.

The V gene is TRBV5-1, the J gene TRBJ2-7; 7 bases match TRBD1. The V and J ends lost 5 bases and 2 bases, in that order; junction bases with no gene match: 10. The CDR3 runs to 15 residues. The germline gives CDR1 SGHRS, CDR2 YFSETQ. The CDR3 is CASSQNDGQAYEQYF. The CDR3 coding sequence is TGCGCCAGCAGTCAGAATGATGGACAGGCCTACGAGCAGTACTTC.